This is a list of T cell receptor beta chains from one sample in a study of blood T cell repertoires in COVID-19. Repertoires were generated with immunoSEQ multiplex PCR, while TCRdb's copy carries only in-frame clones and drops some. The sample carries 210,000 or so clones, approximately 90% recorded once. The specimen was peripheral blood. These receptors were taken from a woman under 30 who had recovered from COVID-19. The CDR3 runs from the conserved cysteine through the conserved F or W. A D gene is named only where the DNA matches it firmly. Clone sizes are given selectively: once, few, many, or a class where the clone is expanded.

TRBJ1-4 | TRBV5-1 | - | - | TGCGCCAGCTCCCCAACAGTCACTAATGAAAAACTGTTTTTT | CASSPTVTNEKLFF
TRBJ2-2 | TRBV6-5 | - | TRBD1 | TGTGCCACTAGGACAGGGGGCCTAGCCGGGGAGCTGTTTTTT | CATRTGGLAGELFF
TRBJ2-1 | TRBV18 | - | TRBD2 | TGTGCCAGCTCACCATCTCGGGGGGGCTACAATGAGCAGTTCTTC | CASSPSRGGYNEQFF
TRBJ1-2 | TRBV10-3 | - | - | TGTGCCATCAGTGAGTCCCAGGGCGACTATGGCTACACCTTC | CAISESQGDYGYTF
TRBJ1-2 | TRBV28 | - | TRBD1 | TGTGCCAGCTATGGGACAGTGATTAACTATGGCTACACCTTC | CASYGTVINYGYTF
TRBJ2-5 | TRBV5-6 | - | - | TGTGCCAGCAGCGGAACTAGAAAAGAGACCCAGTACTTC | CASSGTRKETQYF
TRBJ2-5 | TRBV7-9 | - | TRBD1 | TGTGCCAGCAGTAGGGGACAGCCCCAAGAGACCCAGTACTTC | CASSRGQPQETQYF
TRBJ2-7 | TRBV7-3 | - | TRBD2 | TGTGCCAGCAGCCCGACTAGCGGGAGCTACGAGCAGTACTTC | CASSPTSGSYEQYF
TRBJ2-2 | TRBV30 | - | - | TGTGCCTGGGAGAGGTGGACAGAGAACACCGGGGAGCTGTTTTTT | CAWERWTENTGELFF
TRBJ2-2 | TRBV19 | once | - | TGTGCCATTTCACAGGGAACCGGGGAGCTGTTTTTT | CAISQGTGELFF
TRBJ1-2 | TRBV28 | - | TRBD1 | TGTGCCAGCAGTCCCCCAGGGACAGGGGACTATGGCTACACCTTC | CASSPPGTGDYGYTF
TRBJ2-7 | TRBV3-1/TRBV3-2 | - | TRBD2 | TGTGCCAGCAGCCCCGCGGGGGGAGGACCCTACGAGCAGTACTTC | CASSPAGGGPYEQYF
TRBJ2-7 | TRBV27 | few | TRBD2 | TGTGCCAGCAGTCCAAAAACGGGAGGCTTCTACGAGCAGTACTTC | CASSPKTGGFYEQYF
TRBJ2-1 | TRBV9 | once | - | TGTGCCAGCAGCTTACAGGGTTCCTCCTACAATGAGCAGTTCTTC | CASSLQGSSYNEQFF
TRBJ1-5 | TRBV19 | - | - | TGTGCCAGTAGCCTCACGCAGGGCCGTCAGCCCCAGCATTTT | CASSLTQGRQPQHF
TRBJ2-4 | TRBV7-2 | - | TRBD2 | TGTGCCAGCAGCCTACTCCTAGCGGGAGGTGCTGACATTCAGTACTTC | CASSLLLAGGADIQYF
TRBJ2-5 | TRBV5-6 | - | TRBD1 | TGTGCCAGCAGCTCCCGCCCGACAGGGAAGGGGGAGACCCAGTACTTC | CASSSRPTGKGETQYF
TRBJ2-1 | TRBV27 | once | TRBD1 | TGTGCCAGCTTTAACAGGGGGCCGAACTACAATGAGCAGTTCTTC | CASFNRGPNYNEQFF
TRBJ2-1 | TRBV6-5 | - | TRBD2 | TGTGCCAGCAGGCGAACCGGCGGGAGGGGGAATGAGCAGTTCTTC | CASRRTGGRGNEQFF
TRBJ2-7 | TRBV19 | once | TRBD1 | TGTGCCAGTACCATGACAGGGTCCTACGAGCAGTACTTC | CASTMTGSYEQYF
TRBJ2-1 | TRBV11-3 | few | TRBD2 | TGTGCCAGCAGCTCCCGGCTAGCGGGAGGACGGAATGAGCAGTTCTTC | CASSSRLAGGRNEQFF
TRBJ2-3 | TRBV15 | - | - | TGTGCCACCAGCAGGTCGGGACTCAGCACAGATACGCAGTATTTT | CATSRSGLSTDTQYF
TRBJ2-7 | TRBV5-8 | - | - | TGTGCCAGCAGCTTCAGGGGTCTAGGGGAGCAGTACTTC | CASSFRGLGEQYF
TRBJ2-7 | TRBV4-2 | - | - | TGTGCCAGCAGCCAAGGACAGGAGGTACTAGAGCAGTACTTC | CASSQGQEVLEQYF
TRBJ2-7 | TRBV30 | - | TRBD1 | TGTGCCTGGAGTAAACCCGGGACAGGGGGTTCCGAGCAGTACTTC | CAWSKPGTGGSEQYF
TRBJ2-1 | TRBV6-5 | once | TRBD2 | TGTGCCAGCAGCCTCGGGACTAGCGGGAAACAGTTCTTC | CASSLGTSGKQFF
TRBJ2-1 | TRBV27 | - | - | TGTGCCAGCAGTCATAGGACACTAAATGAGCAGTTCTTC | CASSHRTLNEQFF
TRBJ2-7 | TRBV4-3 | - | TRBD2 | TGCGCCAGCAGCCAAGAGGGTAGCGGGAGCTACGAGCAGTACTTC | CASSQEGSGSYEQYF
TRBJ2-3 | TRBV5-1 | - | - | TGCGCCAGCAGCTCCTACACAGATACGCAGTATTTT | CASSSYTDTQYF
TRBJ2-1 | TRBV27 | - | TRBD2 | TGTGCCAGCAGCAGACTAGCGGGAGGGCCTGATGAGCAGTTCTTC | CASSRLAGGPDEQFF
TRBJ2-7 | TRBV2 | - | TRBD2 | TGTGCCAGCAGTGAGGTGGCTAGCGGGGCCTTCTACGAGCAGTACTTC | CASSEVASGAFYEQYF
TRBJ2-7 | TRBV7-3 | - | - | TGTGCCAGCAGCTTAACCAGGGGGACTTACGAGCAGTACTTC | CASSLTRGTYEQYF
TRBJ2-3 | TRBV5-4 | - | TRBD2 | TGTGCCAGCAGCGGGCGGGAGTACGGCACAGATACGCAGTATTTT | CASSGREYGTDTQYF
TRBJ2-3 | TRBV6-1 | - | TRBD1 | TGTGCCAGCAGTGAGACCGGGACAGGGGGCAATACGCAGTATTTT | CASSETGTGGNTQYF
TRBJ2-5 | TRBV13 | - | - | TGTGCCAGCAGCTTGAGGTCGGGAGAGACCCAGTACTTC | CASSLRSGETQYF
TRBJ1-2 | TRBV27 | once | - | TGTGCCAGCAGTTTACGGGGGGCATCGATCGTCTATGGCTACACCTTC | CASSLRGASIVYGYTF
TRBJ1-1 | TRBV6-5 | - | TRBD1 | TGTGCCAGCAGTTCAACAGGGGATAACACTGAAGCTTTCTTT | CASSSTGDNTEAFF
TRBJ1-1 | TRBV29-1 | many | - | TGCAGCGTAACAACAGGGATTAACACTGAAGCTTTCTTT | CSVTTGINTEAFF
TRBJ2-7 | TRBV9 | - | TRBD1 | TGTGCCAGCAGCGAGACAGGGACCTACGAGCAGTACTTC | CASSETGTYEQYF
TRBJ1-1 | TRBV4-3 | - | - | TGCGCCAGCAGCCACCGACAGGACCATGAAGCTTTCTTT | CASSHRQDHEAFF
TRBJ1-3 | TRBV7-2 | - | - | TGTGCCAGCAGCTTAGCCGGGTCGAGTGGAAACACCATATATTTT | CASSLAGSSGNTIYF